Detailed here is one T cell receptor beta chain. Its target is not known. The source of the sample is a study of response to subunit inactivated influenza vaccine. Study results and caveats: Each seasonal influenza vaccination, the authors suggested, recruits few new T cells.

TCRdb re-called the RT-PCR reads with MiXCR, one entry per CDR3 protein. The profile shows 530,000 or so distinct CDR3 sequences, around 13% of them singletons. CDR3 size: 15 residues. The germline V gene has CDR1 MGHRA and CDR2 YSYEKL. V trimming: 6 bases; J trimming: 7 bases; junction bases outside the gene matches: 8. The sequence was obtained from a man aged 45-60 years who received an inactivated influenza vaccine. V gene TRBV4-1 combines with J gene TRBJ2-1; 11 positions match TRBD1. This sample comprised PBMCs from blood, obtained about 12 days after vaccination. Written as DNA, the CDR3 is TGCGCCAGCAGAGCACCGGGACAGGGGGGAAATGAGCAGTTCTTC. It is translated as CASRAPGQGGNEQFF.